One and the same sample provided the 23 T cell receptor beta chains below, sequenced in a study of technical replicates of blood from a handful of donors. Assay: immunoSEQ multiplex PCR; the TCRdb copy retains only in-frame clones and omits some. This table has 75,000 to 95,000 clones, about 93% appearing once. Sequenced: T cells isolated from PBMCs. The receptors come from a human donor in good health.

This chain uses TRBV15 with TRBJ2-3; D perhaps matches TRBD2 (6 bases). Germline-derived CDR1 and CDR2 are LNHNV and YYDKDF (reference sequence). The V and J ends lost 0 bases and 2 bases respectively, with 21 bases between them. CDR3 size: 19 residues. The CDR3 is CATSRDYEALGGVTDTQYF. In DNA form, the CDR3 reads TGTGCCACCAGCAGAGATTACGAAGCGCTGGGCGGGGTCACAGATACGCAGTATTTT.

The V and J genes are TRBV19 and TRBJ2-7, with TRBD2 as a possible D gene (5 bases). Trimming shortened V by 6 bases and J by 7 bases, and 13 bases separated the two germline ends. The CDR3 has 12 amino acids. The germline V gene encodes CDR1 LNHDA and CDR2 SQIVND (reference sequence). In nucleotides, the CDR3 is TGTGCCAGTAGCACTAGGAGAGAAGAGCAGTACTTC. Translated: CASSTRREEQYF.

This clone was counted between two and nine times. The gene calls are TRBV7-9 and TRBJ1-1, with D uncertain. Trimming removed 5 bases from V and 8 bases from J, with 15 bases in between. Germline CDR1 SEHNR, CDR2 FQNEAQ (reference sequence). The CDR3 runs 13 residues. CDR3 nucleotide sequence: TGTGCCAGCAGCCAAAGGACTCGCGGGGAAGCTTTCTTT. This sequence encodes CASSQRTRGEAFF.

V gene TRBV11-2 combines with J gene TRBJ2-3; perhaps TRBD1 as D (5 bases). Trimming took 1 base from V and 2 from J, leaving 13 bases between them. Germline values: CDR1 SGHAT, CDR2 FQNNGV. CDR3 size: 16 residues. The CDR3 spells CASSLVEDSYTDTQYF. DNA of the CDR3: TGTGCCAGCAGCTTAGTTGAAGACAGTTACACAGATACGCAGTATTTT.

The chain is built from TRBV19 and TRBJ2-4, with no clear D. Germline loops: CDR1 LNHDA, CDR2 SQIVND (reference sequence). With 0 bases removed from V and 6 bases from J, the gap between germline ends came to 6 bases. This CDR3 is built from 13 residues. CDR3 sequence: CASSIDGLNIQYF. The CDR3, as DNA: TGTGCCAGTAGTATAGATGGGCTAAACATTCAGTACTTC.

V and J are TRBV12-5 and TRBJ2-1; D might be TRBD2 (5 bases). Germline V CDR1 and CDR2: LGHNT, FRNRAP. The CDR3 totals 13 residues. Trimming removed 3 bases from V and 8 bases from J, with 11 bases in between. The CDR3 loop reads CASGFRLADEQFF. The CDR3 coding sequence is TGTGCTAGTGGTTTTAGGCTAGCCGATGAGCAGTTCTTC.

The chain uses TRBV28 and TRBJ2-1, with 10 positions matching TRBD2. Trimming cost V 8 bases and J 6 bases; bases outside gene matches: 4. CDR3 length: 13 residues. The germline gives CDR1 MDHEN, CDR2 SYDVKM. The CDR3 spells CASGLAAGNEQFF. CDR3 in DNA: TGTGCCAGCGGACTAGCGGCCGGCAATGAGCAGTTCTTC.

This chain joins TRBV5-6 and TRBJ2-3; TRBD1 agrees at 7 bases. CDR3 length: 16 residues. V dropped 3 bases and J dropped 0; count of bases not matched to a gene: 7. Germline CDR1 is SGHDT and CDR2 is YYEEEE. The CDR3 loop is CASSSTGFFSTDTQYF. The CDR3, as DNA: TGTGCCAGCAGCTCGACAGGGTTCTTCAGCACAGATACGCAGTATTTT.

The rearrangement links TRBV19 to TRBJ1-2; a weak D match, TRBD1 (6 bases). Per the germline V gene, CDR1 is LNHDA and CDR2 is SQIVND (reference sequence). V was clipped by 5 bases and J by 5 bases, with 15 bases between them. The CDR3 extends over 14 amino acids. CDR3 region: CASSLKTGVYGYTF. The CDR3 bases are TGTGCCAGTAGTCTCAAGACAGGTGTGTATGGCTACACCTTC.

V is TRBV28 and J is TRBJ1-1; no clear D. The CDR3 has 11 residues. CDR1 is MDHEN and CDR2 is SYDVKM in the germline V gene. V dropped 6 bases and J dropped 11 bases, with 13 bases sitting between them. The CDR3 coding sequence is TGTGCCAGCAGGTTCGGGAGAGTGGCTTTCTTT. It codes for CASRFGRVAFF.

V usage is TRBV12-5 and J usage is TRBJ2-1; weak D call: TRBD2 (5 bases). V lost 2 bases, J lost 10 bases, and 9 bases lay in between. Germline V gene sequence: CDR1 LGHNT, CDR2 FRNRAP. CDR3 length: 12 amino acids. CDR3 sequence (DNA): TGTGCTAGTGGTTTGCTAGCAGGCGAGCAGTTCTTC. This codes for CASGLLAGEQFF.

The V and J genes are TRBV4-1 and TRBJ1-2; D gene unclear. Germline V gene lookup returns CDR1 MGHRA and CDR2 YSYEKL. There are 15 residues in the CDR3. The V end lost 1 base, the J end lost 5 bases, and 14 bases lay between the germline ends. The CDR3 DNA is TGCGCCAGCAGCCAAGTATCTCCAACAAGTTATGGCTACACCTTC. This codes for CASSQVSPTSYGYTF.

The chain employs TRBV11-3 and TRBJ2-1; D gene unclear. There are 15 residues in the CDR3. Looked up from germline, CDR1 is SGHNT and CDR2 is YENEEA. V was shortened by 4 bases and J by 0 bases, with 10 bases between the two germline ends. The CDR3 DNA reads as TGTGCCAGCAGCTCCATAGAAATCTCCTACAATGAGCAGTTCTTC. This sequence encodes CASSSIEISYNEQFF.

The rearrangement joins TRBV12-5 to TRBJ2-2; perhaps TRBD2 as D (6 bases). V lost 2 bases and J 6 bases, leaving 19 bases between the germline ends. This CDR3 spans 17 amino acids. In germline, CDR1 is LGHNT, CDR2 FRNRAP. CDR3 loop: CASGLPYSGREAGELFF. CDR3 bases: TGTGCTAGTGGTTTGCCCTACTCAGGCAGGGAGGCCGGGGAGCTGTTTTTT.

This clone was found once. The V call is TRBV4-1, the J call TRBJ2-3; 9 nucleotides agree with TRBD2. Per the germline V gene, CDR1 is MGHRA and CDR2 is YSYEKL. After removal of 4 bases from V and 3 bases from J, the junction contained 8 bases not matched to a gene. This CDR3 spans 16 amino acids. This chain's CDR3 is CASSPQSGLATDTQYF. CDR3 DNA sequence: TGCGCCAGCAGCCCTCAGTCGGGACTAGCTACAGATACGCAGTATTTT.

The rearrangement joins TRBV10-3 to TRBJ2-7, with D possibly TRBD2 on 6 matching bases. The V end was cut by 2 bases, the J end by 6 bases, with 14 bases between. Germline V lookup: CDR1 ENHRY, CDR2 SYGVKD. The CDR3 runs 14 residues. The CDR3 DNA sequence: TGTGCCATCAGTGAGAGGTCGGGAGTGGGCGAGCAGTACTTC. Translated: CAISERSGVGEQYF.

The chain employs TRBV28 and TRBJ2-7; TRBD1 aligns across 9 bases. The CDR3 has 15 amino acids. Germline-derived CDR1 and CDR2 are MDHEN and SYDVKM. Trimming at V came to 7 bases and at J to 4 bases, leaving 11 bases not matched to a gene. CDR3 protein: CASNPDRGSYYEQYF. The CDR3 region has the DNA TGTGCCAGCAACCCGGACAGGGGAAGTTATTACGAGCAGTACTTC. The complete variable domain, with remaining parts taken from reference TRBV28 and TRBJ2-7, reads DVKVTQSSRYLVKRTGEKVFLECVQDMDHENMFWYRQDPGLGLRLIYFSYDVKMKEKGDIPEGYSVSREKKERFSLILESASTNQTSMYLCASNPDRGSYYEQYFGPGTRLTVT.

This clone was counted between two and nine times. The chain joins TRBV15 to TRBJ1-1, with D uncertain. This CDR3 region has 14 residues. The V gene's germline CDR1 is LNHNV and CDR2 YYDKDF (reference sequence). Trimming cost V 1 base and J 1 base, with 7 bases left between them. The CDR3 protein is CATSRGGWNTEAFF. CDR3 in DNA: TGTGCCACCAGCAGAGGAGGGTGGAACACTGAAGCTTTCTTT.

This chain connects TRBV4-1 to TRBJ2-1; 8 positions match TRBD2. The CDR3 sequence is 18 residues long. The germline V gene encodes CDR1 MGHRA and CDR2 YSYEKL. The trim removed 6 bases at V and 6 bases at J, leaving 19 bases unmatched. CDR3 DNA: TGCGCCAGCAGACCGGGGGATCCCAGGACTAGCTCTATCAATGAGCAGTTCTTC. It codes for CASRPGDPRTSSINEQFF.

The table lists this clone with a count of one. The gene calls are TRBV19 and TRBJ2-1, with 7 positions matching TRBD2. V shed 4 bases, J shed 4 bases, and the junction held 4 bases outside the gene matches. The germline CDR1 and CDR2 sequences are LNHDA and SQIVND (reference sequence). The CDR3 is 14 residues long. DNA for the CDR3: TGTGCCAGTAGTAGGAGCGGGGAATACAATGAGCAGTTCTTC. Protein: CASSRSGEYNEQFF.

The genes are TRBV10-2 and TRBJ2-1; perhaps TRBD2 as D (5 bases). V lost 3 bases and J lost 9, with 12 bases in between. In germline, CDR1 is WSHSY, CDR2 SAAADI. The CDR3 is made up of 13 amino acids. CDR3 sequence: CASSDTRGREQFF. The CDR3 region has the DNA TGCGCCAGCAGTGACACTAGAGGCCGTGAGCAGTTCTTC.

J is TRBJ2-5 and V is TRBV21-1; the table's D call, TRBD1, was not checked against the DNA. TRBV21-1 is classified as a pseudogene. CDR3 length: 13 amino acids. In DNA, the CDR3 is TGTGCCAGCAGCACCAGGGGCCAAGAGACCCAGTACTTC. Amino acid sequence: CASSTRGQETQYF.

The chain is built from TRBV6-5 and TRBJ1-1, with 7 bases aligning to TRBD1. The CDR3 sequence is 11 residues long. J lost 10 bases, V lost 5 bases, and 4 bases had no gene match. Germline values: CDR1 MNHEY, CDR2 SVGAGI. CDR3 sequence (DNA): TGTGCCAGCAGTCCAGGGGGAGCAGCTTTCTTT. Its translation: CASSPGGAAFF.